The 24 T cell receptor beta chains below all came from one sample that was sequenced in a study of radiation and T cells in renal cell carcinoma (dated by TCRdb to 2018 to 2020). Receptor libraries were prepared by the immunoSEQ multiplex PCR assay. In its TCRdb copy, this immuneACCESS table keeps in-frame sequences only and misses some clones. Where compared with another copy, unresolved V genes explain less than half of these, and the others have no known cause. For this sample the table gives tens of thousands of clones, of which over 65% were detected only once. Jointly, the top ten make up roughly 6% of the sample. The time point label, read with the paper, signifies: baseline pretreatment blood. Explained via the paper, the treatment or condition label denotes: 15 Gy SBRT to primary tumor, nephrectomy 4 weeks later. Sequenced material: blood, taken from a patient whose treatment included radiotherapy and nephrectomy. These receptors were taken from a man aged 60-69 years with renal cell carcinoma.

The chain combines TRBV7-9 with TRBJ2-2; D ambiguous. The CDR3 loop spans 18 amino acids. The ends were cut back, 2 bases at V and 0 bases at J, with 16 bases in the middle. Germline V gene data show CDR1 as SEHNR and CDR2 as FQNEAQ (reference sequence). CDR3 amino acids: CASSLRFLLRANTGELFF. The CDR3 region has the DNA TGTGCCAGCAGCTTAAGATTTCTCCTTCGAGCGAACACCGGGGAGCTGTTTTTT. Together with reference TRBV7-9 and TRBJ2-2, the CDR3 gives the full variable domain: DTGVSQNPRHKITKRGQNVTFRCDPISEHNRLYWYRQTLGQGPEFLTYFQNEAQLEKSRLLSDRFSAERPKGSFSTLEIQRTEQGDSAMYLCASSLRFLLRANTGELFFGEGSRLTVL.

The rearrangement joins TRBV6-1 to TRBJ2-7; 9 nucleotides agree with TRBD1. Germline-derived CDR1 and CDR2 are MNHNS and SASEGT. The J segment lost 6 bases and the V segment lost 11 bases, leaving 14 bases of the junction unmatched. CDR3 length: 14 residues. The CDR3 loop is CASTAGTGNREQYF. DNA for the CDR3: TGTGCCTCTACAGCAGGGACAGGGAATCGCGAGCAGTACTTC.

This clone was recorded only once. The J gene is TRBJ2-3, the V gene TRBV18; D call uncertain. Per the germline V gene, CDR1 is KGHSH and CDR2 is LQKENI. This CDR3 comprises 12 residues. Trimming took off 6 bases at V and 5 bases at J, with 9 bases between the two ends. CDR3 loop: CASSPSGDTQYF. The CDR3 nucleotides are TGTGCCAGCTCCCCCTCGGGAGATACGCAGTATTTT.

V gene TRBV7-8 combines with J gene TRBJ2-7, with TRBD2 matching over 10 bases. Per germline, CDR1 SGHVS and CDR2 FQNEAQ. The CDR3 totals 13 residues. V lost 0 bases and J lost 9; bases outside the gene matches: 2. Written as DNA, the CDR3 is TGTGCCAGCAGCTTAGCGGGACTAGCGATGCAGTACTTC. Protein: CASSLAGLAMQYF.

The chain has TRBV2 and TRBJ2-3; 10 bases are shared with TRBD1. Germline loops: CDR1 SNHLY, CDR2 FYNNEI. This CDR3 is built from 12 residues. The V and J ends lost 6 bases and 9 bases, in that order; junction bases with no gene match: 3. The CDR3 coding sequence is TGTGCCAGCAGCCAGGGACAGGGGACGCAGTATTTT. Its protein is CASSQGQGTQYF.

The CDR3 spells CASSVGRSGGFEKLFF. CDR3 DNA sequence: TGTGCCAGCAGCGTAGGAAGGAGTGGGGGATTTGAAAAACTGTTTTTT. V usage is TRBV9 and J usage is TRBJ1-4; D is possibly TRBD1 (5 bases). V was cut by 0 bases and J by 7 bases, with 16 bases left in between. This CDR3 spans 16 amino acids. Per the germline V gene, CDR1 is SGDLS and CDR2 is YYNGEE.

This chain links TRBV9 with TRBJ2-3, with TRBD1 identical over 10 bases. J was trimmed by 5 bases and V by 2 bases; bases with no gene match: 2. Germline V gene lookup returns CDR1 SGDLS and CDR2 YYNGEE. The CDR3 contains 14 residues. The CDR3 DNA reads TGTGCCAGCAGCGTGACAGGGGGCAAAGATACGCAGTATTTT. Encoded protein: CASSVTGGKDTQYF.

The rearrangement links TRBV5-4 to TRBJ2-3; D tentatively fits TRBD1 or TRBD2 (7 bases each). This CDR3 contains 14 residues. Trimming stripped 6 bases from V and 3 bases from J, with 14 bases between. The V gene's germline CDR1 is SGHNT and CDR2 YYREEE (reference sequence). The CDR3 DNA is TGTGCCAGCAACGACAGGGAGGGGACAGATACGCAGTATTTT. Encoded protein: CASNDREGTDTQYF.

The rearrangement uses TRBV2 and TRBJ2-3; TRBD2 is a possible D gene (5 bases). The CDR3 contains 14 residues. Per the germline V gene, CDR1 is SNHLY and CDR2 is FYNNEI. Trimming took 10 bases from V and 2 from J, leaving 16 bases between them. As DNA, the CDR3 is TGTGCCACCAGCAGAGCAGCGGACACAGATACGCAGTATTTT. It is translated as CATSRAADTDTQYF.

The DNA for the CDR3 is TGTGCCAGCAGTTACGAGGGGGAATACAATCAGCCCCAGCATTTT. This sequence encodes CASSYEGEYNQPQHF. This chain joins TRBV6-7 and TRBJ1-5; TRBD1 might be the D (6 bases). TRBV6-7 is given ORF status, its function remaining uncertain. Trimming pared 2 bases from V and 3 bases from J, leaving 11 bases between. This CDR3 has 15 amino acids.

CDR3 amino acids: CASSVGGANTEAFF. In DNA form, the CDR3 reads TGTGCCAGCAGCGTCGGGGGAGCGAACACTGAAGCTTTCTTT. This rearrangement joins TRBV9 to TRBJ1-1, with D tentatively TRBD1 (5 bases). CDR1 and CDR2 (germline): SGDLS, YYNGEE. Between the trimmed V and J ends, which lost 2 bases and 1 base, there was a span of 9 bases. The CDR3 contains 14 residues.

The chain recombines TRBV5-1 with TRBJ2-1; 9 bases agree with TRBD2. With V trimmed by 4 bases and J by 5 bases, 10 bases remained unmatched. This CDR3 has 16 residues. CDR1 and CDR2 (germline): SGHRS, YFSETQ. CDR3 nucleotide sequence: TGCGCCAGCAGCCGGGTTAGCGGGAGCGGGCACAATGAGCAGTTCTTC. As protein: CASSRVSGSGHNEQFF.

The chain is built from TRBV2 and TRBJ1-5; tentatively, D is TRBD1 (5 bases). This CDR3 contains 14 residues. The ends were cut back, 3 bases at V and 7 bases at J, with 13 bases in the middle. Germline V gene lookup returns CDR1 SNHLY and CDR2 FYNNEI. The CDR3 nucleotides are TGTGCCAGCAGTGAGGTGGGGGTTTCCCAGCCCCAGCATTTT. This encodes CASSEVGVSQPQHF.

This chain uses TRBV6-1 with TRBJ2-3; D may be TRBD1 or TRBD2 (5 bases each). This CDR3 region has 15 residues. Germline V gene lookup returns CDR1 MNHNS and CDR2 SASEGT. Trimming took 2 bases from V and 1 from J, leaving 10 bases between them. The CDR3 reads CASSERGAGTDTQYF. CDR3 coding DNA: TGTGCCAGCAGTGAAAGAGGGGCCGGCACAGATACGCAGTATTTT.

J is TRBJ1-5 and V is TRBV21-1; the table's D gene call, TRBD1, was not cross checked with the DNA. TRBV21-1 is a documented pseudogene. CDR3 length equals 19 residues. This CDR3 reads CASSKVRRGTSLSDQPQHF. The CDR3 DNA is TGTGCCAGCAGCAAAGTGAGAAGGGGCACGTCTCTAAGCGATCAGCCCCAGCATTTT.

The V call is TRBV4-2, the J call TRBJ2-3; 7 bases match TRBD2. The CDR3 spans 15 residues. CDR1 and CDR2 (germline): LGHNA, YNFKEQ. J gave up 0 bases and V 4 bases, and 4 bases lay outside the gene matches. The CDR3 bases are TGTGCCAGCAGCCCCTGGGGGGGAAGCACAGATACGCAGTATTTT. As protein: CASSPWGGSTDTQYF.

This chain joins TRBV25-1 and TRBJ2-7; D uncertain. Germline lookup yields CDR1 MGHDK and CDR2 SYGVNS. V was cut by 4 bases and J by 5 bases, with 6 bases left in between. CDR3 size: 11 residues. The CDR3 here is CASSGAHEQYF. CDR3 nucleotides: TGTGCCAGCAGTGGAGCACACGAGCAGTACTTC.

The chain couples TRBV27 to TRBJ2-3, with TRBD2 matching 9 bases. The CDR3 totals 17 residues. V shed 3 bases, J shed 3 bases, and the junction held 10 bases outside the gene matches. Germline values: CDR1 MNHEY, CDR2 SMNVEV (reference sequence). The CDR3 DNA follows: TGTGCCAGCAGTTTGGCCCGCCGCGGGAGGGCTACAGATACGCAGTATTTT. The encoded protein is CASSLARRGRATDTQYF.

This chain uses TRBV10-3 with TRBJ1-3; tentative D call: TRBD1 (6 bases). Trimming took 6 bases from V and 0 from J, leaving 15 bases between them. The germline V gene has CDR1 ENHRY and CDR2 SYGVKD. This CDR3 region has 16 residues. DNA for the CDR3: TGTGCCATCAGGCCGACAGGAGGGGCCTCTGGAAACACCATATATTTT. This codes for CAIRPTGGASGNTIYF.

The chain is built from TRBV10-3 and TRBJ1-6, with 7 bases lining up with TRBD1. With 3 bases clipped from V and 7 bases from J, the junction kept 12 bases outside the gene matches. This CDR3 region has 17 residues. Germline V lookup: CDR1 ENHRY, CDR2 SYGVKD. The CDR3 sequence: CAISEGGGLRGNSPLHF. The CDR3 DNA reads TGTGCCATCAGTGAAGGCGGGGGTCTCAGGGGGAATTCACCCCTCCACTTT.

The CDR3 DNA reads as TGTGCCAGCAGCTTGGGACTAGCGGGAGGGCCATACGGCGAGCAGTACTTC. Its translation is CASSLGLAGGPYGEQYF. The genes are TRBV7-2 and TRBJ2-7; 16 nucleotides align to TRBD2. This CDR3 comprises 17 residues. Germline loops: CDR1 SGHTA, CDR2 FQGNSA. Unmatched junction bases numbered 8, after V lost 3 bases and J lost 6 bases. Supplemented by reference TRBV7-2 and TRBJ2-7, the full variable domain reads GAGVSQSPSNKVTEKGKDVELRCDPISGHTALYWYRQSLGQGLEFLIYFQGNSAPDKSGLPSDRFSAERTGGSVSTLTIQRTQQEDSAVYLCASSLGLAGGPYGEQYFGPGTRLTVT.

CDR3 coding DNA: TGCGCCAGCAGCTTGGGAAGTGCTAGTATATACGACGAGCAGTACTTC. Translated: CASSLGSASIYDEQYF. This rearrangement joins TRBV5-1 to TRBJ2-7; D is undetermined. Trimming removed 0 bases at V and 5 bases at J, with 18 bases between. This CDR3 is built from 16 residues. Looked up from germline, CDR1 is SGHRS and CDR2 is YFSETQ.

V and J are TRBV18 and TRBJ2-2; TRBD2 agrees at 10 bases. This CDR3 is built from 14 residues. V lost 4 bases to trimming and J lost 5 bases; unmatched junction nucleotides: 1. The germline V gene encodes CDR1 KGHSH and CDR2 LQKENI. The CDR3 sequence: CASSLAGGTGELFF. DNA of the CDR3: TGTGCCAGCTCACTAGCGGGAGGAACCGGGGAGCTGTTTTTT.

This clone was picked up a small number of times. This chain connects TRBV7-9 to TRBJ2-2; D is uncertain. V was shortened by 5 bases and J by 6 bases, with 13 bases between the two germline ends. CDR1 and CDR2 from the germline V gene are SEHNR and FQNEAQ (reference sequence). This CDR3 is 14 amino acids long. This CDR3 is CASSPSTLSGELFF. The DNA of the CDR3 is TGTGCCAGCAGCCCGAGCACTCTTTCCGGGGAGCTGTTTTTT.